This T cell receptor beta chain was recorded in a study of neoadjuvant nivolumab and ipilimumab in lung cancer. Across the study: The combination arm added day-1 ipilimumab 1 mg/kg to nivolumab 3 mg/kg on days 1, 15, 29.

Turning to this clone: Its antigen is unidentified.

Here immunoSEQ multiplex PCR was the method, and the copy in TCRdb shows in-frame clones only, minus some. This table holds fewer than 20,000 clones, around three quarters found once. Points from the study as a whole: TCR richness and clonality were higher in tumors than adjacent uninvolved lung. Higher pretherapy blood TCR richness went with higher resected-tumor richness. Pathologic regression was not significantly tied to TCR clonality.

The ends were cut back, 3 bases at V and 7 bases at J, with 7 bases in the middle. CDR3 length equals 12 residues. Germline CDR1 is LNHDA and CDR2 is SQIVND (reference sequence). The starting material was tumor tissue, obtained after neoadjuvant nivolumab, alone or with ipilimumab, at or shortly before surgery. The chain carries TRBV19 and TRBJ1-5; D is undetermined. This clonotype was obtained from an adult with non-small cell lung cancer. CDR3 amino acids: CASSIARQPQHF. The DNA for the CDR3 is TGTGCCAGTAGTATCGCGCGGCAGCCCCAGCATTTT.